The TCR beta chain described here comes from a study of OX40 agonist ivuxolimab in advanced cancers. Regarding the study in general: The costimulatory receptor OX40 (CD134) was targeted by ivuxolimab, a fully human IgG2 agonistic monoclonal antibody. The paper reports the monotherapy dose-escalation portion (N of about 50 patients) of the phase I ivuxolimab trial. In the dose-escalation cohort, 82.7% of patients were male, and the mean age was around 60 years, with a range of roughly 23 to 85. Among the approximately 54 dose-escalation patients, some 20 had hepatocellular carcinoma, approximately 15 melanoma, 9 renal cell carcinoma and 9 head and neck cancer. The point of sequencing TCRbeta in the periphery was to test whether ivuxolimab changed TCR sequence diversity and drove clonal T-cell expansion. Intravenous ivuxolimab was administered to patients every 2 weeks at six dose levels: 0.01, 0.1, 0.3, 1.5, 3 and 10 mg/kg. Partial responses occurred in three dose-escalation patients: two with cutaneous melanoma and one with hepatocellular carcinoma. Patients were allowed to have had prior anti-PD-1, anti-PD-L1 or anti-CTLA-4 therapy, and around 43% of the dose-escalation patients had been treated with checkpoint inhibitors.

The research as a whole found: After ivuxolimab, CD8+ T cells had more expanded clones than CD4+ T cells on average. At doses of 0.1 to 3.0 mg/kg, clonal expansion of both CD4+ and CD8+ T cells in blood was seen between baseline and week 6. Antigen specificity was not determined for the clonally expanded peripheral T cells. Low levels of normalized T-cell clonal expansion were also shown by some nonresponding patients. In the 0.1-3.0 mg/kg groups, partial responders had among the lowest normalized peripheral clonal expansion, particularly in CD8+ T cells.

Patients with a history of autoimmune disease or receiving systemic immunosuppression were excluded from the trial. Peripheral blood for TCR sequencing was collected from all dose cohorts at baseline, on cycle 4 day 1, and on cycle 7 day 1. The samples were taken from a phase I, first-in-human, multicenter, open-label dose-escalation trial of ivuxolimab. Adults with locally advanced or metastatic melanoma, renal cell carcinoma, hepatocellular carcinoma or head and neck squamous cell carcinoma were enrolled in the trial. Before TCR sequencing, CD4+ T cells and CD8+ T cells from peripheral blood were sorted into separate populations. Genomic DNA was extracted from sorted cells for sequencing of the TCRbeta CDR3 region. TCRbeta CDR3 regions were sequenced using the immunoSEQ Assay. Drawn from immuneACCESS, this table holds only the in-frame rearrangements with V and J called that TCRdb kept. Clones are partly lost; checked studies trace under half to an unresolved V gene and leave the rest unexplained. This sample comprises tens of thousands of clones, about 83% of them detected only once. The ten most abundant clones make up under 55% of the sample.

Reading the germline V gene gives CDR1 SNHLY and CDR2 FYNNEI. At the junction V is shortened by 7 bases and J by 12 bases, with 22 bases in between. The CDR3 has 15 amino acids, counting the end cysteine and phenylalanine. Left in the record is the CDR3 DNA by itself, 45 bases read in frame from the first base. Comment on this clone: It lacks a known antigen. No base-level quality is on record; no much larger clone is a single base apart.

The source is an adult with an advanced solid tumor such as melanoma, head and neck, liver or kidney cancer. In this chain, TRBV2 is recombined with TRBJ1-6, with the D gene too uncertain to name. This specimen was CD4+ or CD8+ T cells sorted from blood, taken in a trial of the OX40 agonist ivuxolimab. The nucleotide sequence is given as TGTGCCAGCATCGAGAGTAGGCAATCCTTGGGACCCCTCCACTTT. This encodes CASIESRQSLGPLHF.